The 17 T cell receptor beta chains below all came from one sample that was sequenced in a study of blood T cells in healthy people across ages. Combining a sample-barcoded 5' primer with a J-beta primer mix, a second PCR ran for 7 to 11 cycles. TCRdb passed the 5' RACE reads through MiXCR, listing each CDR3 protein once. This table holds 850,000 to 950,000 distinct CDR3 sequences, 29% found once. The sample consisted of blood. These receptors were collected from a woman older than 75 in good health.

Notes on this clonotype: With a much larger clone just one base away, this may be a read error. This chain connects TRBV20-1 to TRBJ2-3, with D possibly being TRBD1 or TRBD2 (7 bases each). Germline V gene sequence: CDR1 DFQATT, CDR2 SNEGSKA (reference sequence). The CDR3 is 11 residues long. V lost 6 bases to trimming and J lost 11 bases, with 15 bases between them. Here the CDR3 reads CSAQRDSQQYF. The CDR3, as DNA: TGCAGTGCCCAGCGGGACAGTCAGCAGTATTTT.

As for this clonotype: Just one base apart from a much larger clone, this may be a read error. CDR3 nucleotide sequence: TGTGCCGGCAGCCTCTCGGGACAGGGGTCATCAACTGGCTACACCTTC. Its protein product is CAGSLSGQGSSTGYTF. The chain carries TRBV7-2 and TRBJ1-2; 10 nucleotides line up with TRBD1. The CDR3 loop spans 16 amino acids. In germline, CDR1 is SGHTA, CDR2 FQGNSA.

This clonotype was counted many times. CDR3 coding DNA: TGTGCCAGCAGCTTGGTCGAAGGGTCCTACAATGAGCAGTTCTTC. Amino acid sequence: CASSLVEGSYNEQFF. V usage is TRBV7-2 and J usage is TRBJ2-1, with no clear D. The CDR3 contains 15 residues. Per germline, CDR1 SGHTA and CDR2 FQGNSA. Deletions cut 3 bases from V and 1 base from J, with 10 bases between.

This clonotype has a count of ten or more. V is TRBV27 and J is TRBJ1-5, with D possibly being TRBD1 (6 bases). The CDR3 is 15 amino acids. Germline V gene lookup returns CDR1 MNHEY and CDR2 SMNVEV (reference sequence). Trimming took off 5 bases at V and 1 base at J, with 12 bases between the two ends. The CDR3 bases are TGTGCCAGCAGTCCCCCCGGACAGAGCAATCAGCCCCAGCATTTT. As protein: CASSPPGQSNQPQHF.

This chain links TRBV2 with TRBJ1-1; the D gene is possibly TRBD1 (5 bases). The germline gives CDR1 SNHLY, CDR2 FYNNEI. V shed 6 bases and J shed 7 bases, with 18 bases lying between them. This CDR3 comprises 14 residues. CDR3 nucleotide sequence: TGTGCCAGCAGCCGGGGGGTACAAAGAGATGAAGCTTTCTTT. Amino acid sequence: CASSRGVQRDEAFF.

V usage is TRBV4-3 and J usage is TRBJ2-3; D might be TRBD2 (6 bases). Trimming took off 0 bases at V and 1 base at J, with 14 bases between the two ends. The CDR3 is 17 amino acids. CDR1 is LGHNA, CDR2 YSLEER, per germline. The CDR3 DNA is TGCGCCAGCAGCCAAGATTACCAGGGACTGGGCACAGATACGCAGTATTTT. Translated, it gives CASSQDYQGLGTDTQYF.

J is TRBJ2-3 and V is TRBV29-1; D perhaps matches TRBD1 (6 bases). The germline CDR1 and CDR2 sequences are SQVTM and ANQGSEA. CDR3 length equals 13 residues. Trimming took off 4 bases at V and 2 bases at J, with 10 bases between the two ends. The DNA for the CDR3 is TGCAGCGTTGGGGGGCGGGTCACAGATACGCAGTATTTT. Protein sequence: CSVGGRVTDTQYF.

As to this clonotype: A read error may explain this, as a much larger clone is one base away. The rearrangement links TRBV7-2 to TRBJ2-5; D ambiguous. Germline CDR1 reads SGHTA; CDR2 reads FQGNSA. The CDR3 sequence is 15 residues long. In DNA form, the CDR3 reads TGTGCCTGCAGCTTGGGTTCCCCACCCGGAGAGACCCAGTACTTC. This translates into CACSLGSPPGETQYF.

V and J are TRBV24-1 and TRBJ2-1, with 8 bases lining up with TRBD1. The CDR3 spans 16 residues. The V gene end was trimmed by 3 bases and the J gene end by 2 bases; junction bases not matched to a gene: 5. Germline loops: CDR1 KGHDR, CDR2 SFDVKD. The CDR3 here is CATSDVQGAAYNEQFF. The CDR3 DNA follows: TGTGCCACCAGTGATGTGCAGGGGGCGGCCTACAATGAGCAGTTCTTC.

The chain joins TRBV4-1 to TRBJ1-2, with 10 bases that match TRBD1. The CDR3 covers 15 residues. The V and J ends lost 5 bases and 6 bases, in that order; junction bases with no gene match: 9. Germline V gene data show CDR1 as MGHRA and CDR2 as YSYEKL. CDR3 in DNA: TGCGCCAGCAGCGTCTGGGACAGGGGTAGCAATGGCTACACCTTC. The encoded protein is CASSVWDRGSNGYTF.

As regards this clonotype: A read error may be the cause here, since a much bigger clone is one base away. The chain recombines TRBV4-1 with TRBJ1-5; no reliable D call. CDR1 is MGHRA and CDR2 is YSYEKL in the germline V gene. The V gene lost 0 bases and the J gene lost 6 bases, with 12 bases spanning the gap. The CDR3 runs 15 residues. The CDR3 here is CASSQDPCWAQPQHF. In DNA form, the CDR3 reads TGCGCCAGCAGCCAAGATCCGTGCTGGGCTCAGCCCCAGCATTTT.

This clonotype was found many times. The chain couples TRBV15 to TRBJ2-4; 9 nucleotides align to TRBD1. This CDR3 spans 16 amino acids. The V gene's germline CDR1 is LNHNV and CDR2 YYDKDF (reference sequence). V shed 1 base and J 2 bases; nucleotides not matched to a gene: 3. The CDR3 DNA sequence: TGTGCCACCAGCAGAGGACAGGGGGTAACCAAAAACATTCAGTACTTC. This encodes CATSRGQGVTKNIQYF.

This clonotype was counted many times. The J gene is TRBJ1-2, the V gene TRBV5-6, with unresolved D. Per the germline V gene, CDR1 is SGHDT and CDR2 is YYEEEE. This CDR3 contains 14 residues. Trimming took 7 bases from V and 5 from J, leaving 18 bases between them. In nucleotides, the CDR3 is TGTGCCAGCTCCGAAGGAGGGCTTCGGTATGGCTACACCTTC. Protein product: CASSEGGLRYGYTF.

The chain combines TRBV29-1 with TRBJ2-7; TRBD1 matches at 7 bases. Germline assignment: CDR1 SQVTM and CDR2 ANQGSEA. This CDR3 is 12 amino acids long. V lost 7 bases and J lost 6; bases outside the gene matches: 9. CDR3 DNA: TGCAGCGGCCGACAGGGTCAGGCCGAGCAGTACTTC. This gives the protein CSGRQGQAEQYF.

The CDR3: CASSPRGAENIQYF. Written as DNA, the CDR3 is TGTGCCAGCAGTCCCAGGGGGGCGGAAAACATTCAGTACTTC. This rearrangement joins TRBV27 to TRBJ2-4, with D possibly matching TRBD1 (7 bases). This CDR3 has 14 amino acids. Trimming took off 5 bases at V and 5 bases at J, with 13 bases between the two ends. The germline CDR1 and CDR2 sequences are MNHEY and SMNVEV (reference sequence).

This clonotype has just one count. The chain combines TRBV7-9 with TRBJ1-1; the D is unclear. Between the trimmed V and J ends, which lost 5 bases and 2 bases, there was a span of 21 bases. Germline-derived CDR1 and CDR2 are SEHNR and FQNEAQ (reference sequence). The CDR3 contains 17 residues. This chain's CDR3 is CASSRGLTGRPNTEAFF. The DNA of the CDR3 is TGTGCCAGCAGCCGCGGACTGACCGGGCGTCCCAACACTGAAGCTTTCTTT.

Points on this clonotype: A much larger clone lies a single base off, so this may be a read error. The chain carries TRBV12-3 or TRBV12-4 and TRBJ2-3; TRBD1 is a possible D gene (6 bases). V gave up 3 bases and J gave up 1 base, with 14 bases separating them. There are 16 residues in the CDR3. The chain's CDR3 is CASSFGAGVGTDTQYF. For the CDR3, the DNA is TGTGCCAGCAGTTTTGGAGCAGGGGTGGGCACAGATACGCAGTATTTT.